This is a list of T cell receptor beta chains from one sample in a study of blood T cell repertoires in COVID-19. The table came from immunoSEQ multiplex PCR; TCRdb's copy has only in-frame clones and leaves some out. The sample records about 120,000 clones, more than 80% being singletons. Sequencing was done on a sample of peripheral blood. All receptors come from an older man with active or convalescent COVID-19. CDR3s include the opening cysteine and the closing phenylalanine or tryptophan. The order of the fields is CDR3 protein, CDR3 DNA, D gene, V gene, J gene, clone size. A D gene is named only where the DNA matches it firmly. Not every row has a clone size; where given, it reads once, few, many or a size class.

cdr3_aa: CASSSAGNQPQHF; cdr3_nt: TGTGCCAGCAGTTCGGCGGGGAATCAGCCCCAGCATTTT; d_call: -; v_call: TRBV5-5; j_call: TRBJ1-5; clone_size: -
cdr3_aa: CASRILAGDDNEQFF; cdr3_nt: TGCGCCAGCAGGATACTAGCGGGGGACGACAATGAGCAGTTCTTC; d_call: TRBD2; v_call: TRBV10-2; j_call: TRBJ2-1; clone_size: -
cdr3_aa: CASSVNNEQFF; cdr3_nt: TGTGCCAGCAGCGTAAACAATGAGCAGTTCTTC; d_call: -; v_call: TRBV5-6; j_call: TRBJ2-1; clone_size: -
cdr3_aa: CASSQGGGSYEQYF; cdr3_nt: TGTGCCAGCAGCCAAGGAGGGGGATCCTACGAGCAGTACTTC; d_call: -; v_call: TRBV3-1/TRBV3-2; j_call: TRBJ2-7; clone_size: -
cdr3_aa: CASSLETANSGNTIYF; cdr3_nt: TGTGCCAGCAGCTTAGAGACAGCAAACTCTGGAAACACCATATATTTT; d_call: -; v_call: TRBV7-6; j_call: TRBJ1-3; clone_size: -
cdr3_aa: CASSSDRGGYEQYF; cdr3_nt: TGCGCCAGCAGCTCGGACAGGGGAGGTTACGAGCAGTACTTC; d_call: TRBD1; v_call: TRBV5-1; j_call: TRBJ2-7; clone_size: -
cdr3_aa: CAISESPDSPNQPQHF; cdr3_nt: TGTGCCATCAGTGAGTCGCCGGACAGCCCCAATCAGCCCCAGCATTTT; d_call: -; v_call: TRBV10-3; j_call: TRBJ1-5; clone_size: -
cdr3_aa: CSATADYEQFF; cdr3_nt: TGCAGTGCTACCGCTGACTACGAGCAGTTCTTC; d_call: -; v_call: TRBV20-1; j_call: TRBJ2-1; clone_size: -
cdr3_aa: CASSLRSAGSNEKLFF; cdr3_nt: TGCGCCAGCAGCTTGAGGTCGGCAGGCTCTAATGAAAAACTGTTTTTT; d_call: -; v_call: TRBV5-1; j_call: TRBJ1-4; clone_size: -
cdr3_aa: CASSLQGRSTDTQYF; cdr3_nt: TGTGCCAGCAGTCTACAGGGGCGCTCAACAGATACGCAGTATTTT; d_call: TRBD1; v_call: TRBV2; j_call: TRBJ2-3; clone_size: -
cdr3_aa: CASSAQGGHYEQYF; cdr3_nt: TGTGCCAGTAGTGCTCAGGGTGGGCACTACGAGCAGTACTTC; d_call: -; v_call: TRBV19; j_call: TRBJ2-7; clone_size: -
cdr3_aa: CASSISTSGSRETQYF; cdr3_nt: TGTGCCAGTAGTATATCGACTAGCGGGAGTCGAGAGACCCAGTACTTC; d_call: TRBD2; v_call: TRBV19; j_call: TRBJ2-5; clone_size: -
cdr3_aa: CASTPLGLSGYNSPLHF; cdr3_nt: TGCGCCAGCACCCCACTTGGACTGAGTGGCTATAATTCACCCCTCCACTTT; d_call: -; v_call: TRBV5-1; j_call: TRBJ1-6; clone_size: -
cdr3_aa: CATSRDFSGADYNEQFF; cdr3_nt: TGTGCCACCAGCAGAGATTTTTCGGGAGCGGATTACAATGAGCAGTTCTTC; d_call: -; v_call: TRBV15; j_call: TRBJ2-1; clone_size: -
cdr3_aa: CASNLGQGETQYF; cdr3_nt: TGTGCCAGCAACCTAGGACAGGGCGAGACCCAGTACTTC; d_call: TRBD1; v_call: TRBV9; j_call: TRBJ2-5; clone_size: -
cdr3_aa: CASTASLQGSYEQYF; cdr3_nt: TGTGCCAGCACGGCAAGTCTCCAGGGGTCTTACGAGCAGTACTTC; d_call: -; v_call: TRBV6-5; j_call: TRBJ2-7; clone_size: -
cdr3_aa: CASSARRDGLVRYEQFF; cdr3_nt: TGTGCCAGCAGCGCCCGAAGAGACGGACTAGTGAGGTATGAGCAGTTCTTC; d_call: TRBD2; v_call: TRBV2; j_call: TRBJ2-1; clone_size: -
cdr3_aa: CASKDTGTGYNEQFF; cdr3_nt: TGTGCCAGCAAAGACACCGGGACAGGGTATAATGAGCAGTTCTTC; d_call: TRBD1; v_call: TRBV6-5; j_call: TRBJ2-1; clone_size: -
cdr3_aa: CASSQVGGSEQYF; cdr3_nt: TGTGCCAGTAGTCAGGTCGGGGGGAGCGAGCAGTACTTC; d_call: TRBD2; v_call: TRBV19; j_call: TRBJ2-7; clone_size: -
cdr3_aa: CASSFQRDTGELFF; cdr3_nt: TGTGCCAGCAGCTTCCAGCGGGACACCGGGGAGCTGTTTTTT; d_call: -; v_call: TRBV11-2; j_call: TRBJ2-2; clone_size: -
cdr3_aa: CASWEQGGGTEAFF; cdr3_nt: TGTGCCAGCTGGGAACAGGGGGGAGGCACTGAAGCTTTCTTT; d_call: TRBD1; v_call: TRBV6-5; j_call: TRBJ1-1; clone_size: -
cdr3_aa: CSVEISPAGEQYF; cdr3_nt: TGCAGCGTTGAAATTTCTCCAGCGGGAGAGCAGTACTTC; d_call: TRBD2; v_call: TRBV29-1; j_call: TRBJ2-7; clone_size: -
cdr3_aa: CASGGQNTGELFF; cdr3_nt: TGTGCCAGCGGGGGACAGAACACCGGGGAGCTGTTTTTT; d_call: -; v_call: TRBV7-3; j_call: TRBJ2-2; clone_size: -
cdr3_aa: CASSQGLAAYEQYF; cdr3_nt: TGTGCCAGCAGCCAAGGACTAGCGGCCTACGAGCAGTACTTC; d_call: TRBD2; v_call: TRBV3-1/TRBV3-2; j_call: TRBJ2-7; clone_size: -
cdr3_aa: CASSQTSDGYTF; cdr3_nt: TGTGCCAGCAGTCAAACTTCCGATGGCTACACCTTC; d_call: -; v_call: TRBV28; j_call: TRBJ1-2; clone_size: -
cdr3_aa: CASSLRAGDAAKNIQYF; cdr3_nt: TGTGCCAGCAGCTTGAGGGCAGGGGACGCAGCCAAAAACATTCAGTACTTC; d_call: -; v_call: TRBV5-5; j_call: TRBJ2-4; clone_size: -
cdr3_aa: CASSRDRTTNEKLFF; cdr3_nt: TGTGCCAGCAGCAGGGACAGAACAACTAATGAAAAACTGTTTTTT; d_call: TRBD1; v_call: TRBV28; j_call: TRBJ1-4; clone_size: -
cdr3_aa: CASSLGASSGSEQYF; cdr3_nt: TGCGCCAGCAGCTTGGGGGCCTCTAGCGGGAGCGAGCAGTACTTC; d_call: TRBD2; v_call: TRBV5-1; j_call: TRBJ2-7; clone_size: -
cdr3_aa: CASSYTFPDPRAEAFF; cdr3_nt: TGTGCCAGCAGTTACACCTTCCCAGACCCGAGGGCTGAAGCTTTCTTT; d_call: -; v_call: TRBV6-5; j_call: TRBJ1-1; clone_size: -
cdr3_aa: CAISESGEWGRADTEAFF; cdr3_nt: TGTGCCATCAGTGAGTCAGGAGAATGGGGCAGGGCGGACACTGAAGCTTTCTTT; d_call: -; v_call: TRBV10-3; j_call: TRBJ1-1; clone_size: -
cdr3_aa: CASSQVGPMNTEAFF; cdr3_nt: TGTGCCAGCAGCCAAGTGGGGCCTATGAACACTGAAGCTTTCTTT; d_call: -; v_call: TRBV3-1/TRBV3-2; j_call: TRBJ1-1; clone_size: -
cdr3_aa: CASSGQGALNYGYTF; cdr3_nt: TGCGCCAGCAGCGGGCAGGGGGCTCTTAACTATGGCTACACCTTC; d_call: TRBD1; v_call: TRBV5-1; j_call: TRBJ1-2; clone_size: -
cdr3_aa: CASRDRGLRGYTF; cdr3_nt: TGTGCCAGCCGGGACAGGGGGCTGAGAGGCTACACCTTC; d_call: TRBD1; v_call: TRBV2; j_call: TRBJ1-2; clone_size: -
cdr3_aa: CASRGSGLWNEQFF; cdr3_nt: TGTGCCAGTAGGGGGTCAGGGCTTTGGAATGAGCAGTTCTTC; d_call: -; v_call: TRBV19; j_call: TRBJ2-1; clone_size: -
cdr3_aa: CASSPWTGIYEQYF; cdr3_nt: TGTGCCAGCAGTCCATGGACAGGAATCTACGAGCAGTACTTC; d_call: TRBD1; v_call: TRBV27; j_call: TRBJ2-7; clone_size: -
cdr3_aa: CASSLRGATNEKLFF; cdr3_nt: TGTGCCAGCAGTTTACGCGGGGCCACTAATGAAAAACTGTTTTTT; d_call: -; v_call: TRBV28; j_call: TRBJ1-4; clone_size: -
cdr3_aa: CASSTLAGGGEQFF; cdr3_nt: TGTGCCAGTAGTACCTTAGCGGGAGGTGGTGAGCAGTTCTTC; d_call: TRBD2; v_call: TRBV19; j_call: TRBJ2-1; clone_size: -
cdr3_aa: CATSRGVRDGTDTQYF; cdr3_nt: TGTGCCACCAGCAGAGGAGTGCGGGATGGCACAGATACGCAGTATTTT; d_call: -; v_call: TRBV15; j_call: TRBJ2-3; clone_size: -
cdr3_aa: CASSIKLAGDRYTQYF; cdr3_nt: TGTGCCAGCAGCATCAAACTAGCGGGAGATCGATATACGCAGTATTTT; d_call: TRBD2; v_call: TRBV7-9; j_call: TRBJ2-3; clone_size: -
cdr3_aa: CASSQTSPTGELFF; cdr3_nt: TGTGCCAGCAGCCAGACTAGCCCCACCGGGGAGCTGTTTTTT; d_call: TRBD2; v_call: TRBV4-2; j_call: TRBJ2-2; clone_size: -
cdr3_aa: CASSLSTATQETQYF; cdr3_nt: TGTGCCAGCAGTTTATCAACAGCCACGCAAGAGACCCAGTACTTC; d_call: -; v_call: TRBV28; j_call: TRBJ2-5; clone_size: -
cdr3_aa: CASSLWLGQEKNIQYF; cdr3_nt: TGTGCCAGCAGTCTCTGGTTAGGACAGGAGAAAAACATTCAGTACTTC; d_call: TRBD1; v_call: TRBV27; j_call: TRBJ2-4; clone_size: -
cdr3_aa: CASSYSDSGRGNEQFF; cdr3_nt: TGCGCCAGCAGCTACAGCGACAGCGGGAGGGGGAATGAGCAGTTCTTC; d_call: TRBD2; v_call: TRBV5-1; j_call: TRBJ2-1; clone_size: -
cdr3_aa: CASSKRGNNSPLHF; cdr3_nt: TGTGCCAGTAGCAAGCGAGGGAATAATTCACCCCTCCACTTT; d_call: -; v_call: TRBV19; j_call: TRBJ1-6; clone_size: few
cdr3_aa: CASSGDTVNQPQHF; cdr3_nt: TGCGCCAGCAGTGGAGACACTGTCAATCAGCCCCAGCATTTT; d_call: -; v_call: TRBV10-2; j_call: TRBJ1-5; clone_size: -
cdr3_aa: CASSLPSGSPTGELFF; cdr3_nt: TGTGCCAGCAGCCTCCCTAGCGGGAGCCCCACCGGGGAGCTGTTTTTT; d_call: TRBD2; v_call: TRBV3-1/TRBV3-2; j_call: TRBJ2-2; clone_size: -
cdr3_aa: CASSEFLAGSYEQYF; cdr3_nt: TGTGCCAGCAGTGAGTTCCTAGCGGGGAGCTACGAGCAGTACTTC; d_call: TRBD2; v_call: TRBV25-1; j_call: TRBJ2-7; clone_size: -
cdr3_aa: CASSAPETYNEQFF; cdr3_nt: TGTGCCAGCAGCGCCCCGGAGACCTACAATGAGCAGTTCTTC; d_call: -; v_call: TRBV28; j_call: TRBJ2-1; clone_size: -
cdr3_aa: CASRLTGVGSYEQYF; cdr3_nt: TGTGCCAGTAGACTAACAGGGGTAGGCTCCTACGAGCAGTACTTC; d_call: TRBD1; v_call: TRBV19; j_call: TRBJ2-7; clone_size: -
cdr3_aa: CASSTQPTGSNEKLFF; cdr3_nt: TGTGCCAGTAGTACCCAACCGACAGGCAGTAATGAAAAACTGTTTTTT; d_call: -; v_call: TRBV19; j_call: TRBJ1-4; clone_size: -
cdr3_aa: CASSIDPQGEKLFF; cdr3_nt: TGTGCCAGTAGTATAGATCCCCAGGGTGAAAAACTGTTTTTT; d_call: -; v_call: TRBV19; j_call: TRBJ1-4; clone_size: -
cdr3_aa: CASSPPSRRTSGYNEQFF; cdr3_nt: TGTGCCAGCTCACCACCGAGTCGAAGGACTAGCGGATACAATGAGCAGTTCTTC; d_call: TRBD2; v_call: TRBV18; j_call: TRBJ2-1; clone_size: -
cdr3_aa: CASSLLYRGYTF; cdr3_nt: TGTGCCAGCAGTCTTCTTTATCGGGGCTACACCTTC; d_call: -; v_call: TRBV28; j_call: TRBJ1-2; clone_size: -
cdr3_aa: CASSGYGGSTEAFF; cdr3_nt: TGTGCCAGTAGTGGTTATGGGGGGAGCACTGAAGCTTTCTTT; d_call: -; v_call: TRBV19; j_call: TRBJ1-1; clone_size: -
cdr3_aa: CASKREGGEQYF; cdr3_nt: TGCGCCAGCAAGCGGGAGGGAGGGGAGCAGTACTTC; d_call: TRBD2; v_call: TRBV5-1; j_call: TRBJ2-7; clone_size: -
cdr3_aa: CASSSRGSGNTIYF; cdr3_nt: TGTGCCAGCAGTTCCAGGGGTTCTGGAAACACCATATATTTT; d_call: -; v_call: TRBV27; j_call: TRBJ1-3; clone_size: -
cdr3_aa: CASSEISGRVGDTQYF; cdr3_nt: TGCGCCAGCAGTGAGATTAGCGGGAGGGTTGGGGATACGCAGTATTTT; d_call: TRBD2; v_call: TRBV10-2; j_call: TRBJ2-3; clone_size: -
cdr3_aa: CARGQETYEQYF; cdr3_nt: TGTGCCAGAGGACAGGAGACCTACGAGCAGTACTTC; d_call: -; v_call: TRBV21-1; j_call: TRBJ2-7; clone_size: -
cdr3_aa: CASLTGQREGPQHF; cdr3_nt: TGTGCCAGCCTGACGGGACAGCGCGAAGGCCCCCAGCATTTT; d_call: TRBD1; v_call: TRBV28; j_call: TRBJ1-5; clone_size: once